These 31 T cell receptor beta chains share one sample of origin, sequenced in a study of monozygotic twins with inflammatory bowel disease. TCRdb reprocessed the 5' RACE reads and keeps a single row for each CDR3 protein, giving no DNA. The table lists around 190,000 distinct CDR3 sequences. The sequenced sample was blood. Receptor source: a human donor with ulcerative colitis or Crohn's disease, or a healthy co-twin of an affected twin (not recorded which).

V gene TRBV7-2 combines with J gene TRBJ2-3. This CDR3 region has 13 residues. The germline V gene has CDR1 SGHTA and CDR2 FQGNSA. CDR3 amino acids: CASSLSATDTQYF.

This rearrangement joins TRBV7-8 to TRBJ2-1; the TCRdb call, TRBD2, lacks DNA for checking. Germline-derived CDR1 and CDR2 are SGHVS and FQNEAQ. The CDR3 loop spans 15 amino acids. CDR3: CASSSQALARHEQFF.

CDR3: CASSVVHGRATDTQYF. The rearrangement uses TRBV9 and TRBJ2-3; TCRdb gives TRBD2 as the D gene, but with no DNA this cannot be confirmed. There are 16 residues in the CDR3. The V gene's germline CDR1 is SGDLS and CDR2 YYNGEE. The entire variable domain, with the rest obtained from reference TRBV9 and TRBJ2-3, is as follows: DSGVTQTPKHLITATGQRVTLRCSPRSGDLSVYWYQQSLDQGLQFLIQYYNGEERAKGNILERFSAQQFPDLHSELNLSSLELGDSALYFCASSVVHGRATDTQYFGPGTRLTVL.

The chain is built from TRBV28 and TRBJ2-3; with no DNA, the TCRdb D assignment of TRBD1 cannot be verified. From germline, CDR1 is MDHEN and CDR2 SYDVKM. This CDR3 spans 17 amino acids. The CDR3 sequence: CASSLWVDRGITDTQYF.

This chain joins TRBV6-1 and TRBJ1-5. CDR1 is MNHNS, CDR2 SASEGT, per germline. The CDR3 has 15 amino acids. This CDR3 is CASRSGFGSNQPQHF.

The chain employs TRBV14 and TRBJ1-2; TCRdb's assignment of TRBD1 cannot be checked, as there is no DNA. This CDR3 contains 17 residues. Per the germline V gene, CDR1 is SGHDN and CDR2 is FVKESK. The CDR3 here is CASSQELLTGRLYGYTF.

V usage is TRBV5-1 and J usage is TRBJ2-1; the TCRdb call, TRBD1, lacks DNA for checking. Germline CDR1 is SGHRS and CDR2 is YFSETQ. The CDR3 is 14 amino acids. The CDR3 spells CASGKGPSYNEQFF.

The J gene is TRBJ1-1, the V gene TRBV5-1; TCRdb returns TRBD1, unconfirmable since there is no DNA. Germline CDR1 and CDR2: SGHRS and YFSETQ. This CDR3 is built from 14 residues. CDR3 residues: CASSSGTANTEAFF.

The V call is TRBV6-5, the J call TRBJ2-7; TCRdb's D call, TRBD1, is unchecked because there is no DNA. Germline V gives CDR1 MNHEY, CDR2 SVGAGI. The CDR3 is made up of 13 amino acids. This chain's CDR3 is CASSYGRGPEQYF.

This CDR3 reads CASTEVTGFSTEAFF. V usage is TRBV12-3 or TRBV12-4 and J usage is TRBJ1-1; the D gene TCRdb calls, TRBD1, cannot be checked with no DNA. The CDR3 has 15 amino acids.

The chain carries TRBV29-1 and TRBJ2-7. Germline-derived CDR1 and CDR2 are SQVTM and ANQGSEA. The CDR3 is 13 amino acids. CDR3 loop: CSVELGSSYEQYF.

The rearrangement links TRBV29-1 to TRBJ2-7; the D gene TCRdb calls, TRBD1, cannot be checked with no DNA. The CDR3 is 11 amino acids. CDR1 is SQVTM and CDR2 is ANQGSEA in the germline V gene. The CDR3 spells CSVGSPGHQYF.

V gene TRBV5-1 combines with J gene TRBJ1-2; the D call from TCRdb, TRBD1, cannot be confirmed without DNA. CDR1 and CDR2 (germline): SGHRS, YFSETQ. The CDR3 runs 14 residues. The chain's CDR3 is CASSAADRGDGYTF.

This chain links TRBV2 with TRBJ2-6. This CDR3 has 15 residues. Looked up from germline, CDR1 is SNHLY and CDR2 is FYNNEI. CDR3: CASSSSVGGANVLTF.

This chain uses TRBV6-1 with TRBJ2-1. The CDR3 consists of 16 residues. From germline, CDR1 is MNHNS and CDR2 SASEGT. The CDR3 loop reads CASATSLVSSYNEQFF.

J is TRBJ2-1 and V is TRBV5-1; TCRdb selects TRBD1, and the lack of DNA leaves this call unchecked. Germline lookup yields CDR1 SGHRS and CDR2 YFSETQ. The CDR3 totals 15 residues. The CDR3 loop reads CASSLKSSGANEQFF.

The chain joins TRBV9 to TRBJ2-3; the TCRdb call, TRBD2, lacks DNA for checking. CDR1 is SGDLS, CDR2 YYNGEE, per germline. The CDR3 contains 16 residues. CDR3 loop: CASSARSGGATDTQYF.

This chain links TRBV5-1 with TRBJ1-5. The germline CDR1 and CDR2 sequences are SGHRS and YFSETQ. The CDR3 length is 14 residues. CDR3 in amino acids: CASRGQGSNQPQHF.

J is TRBJ1-1 and V is TRBV27; the TCRdb D gene call, TRBD1, has no DNA to confirm it. CDR1 MNHEY and CDR2 SMNVEV come from the germline V gene (reference sequence). CDR3 length equals 16 residues. CDR3: CASSSPGGAPNTEAFF.

V gene TRBV7-9 combines with J gene TRBJ1-6. CDR1 and CDR2 from the germline V gene are SEHNR and FQNEAQ (reference sequence). This CDR3 region has 12 residues. The CDR3 loop is CASSSQNSPLHF.

The chain uses TRBV5-1 and TRBJ2-7; TCRdb proposes TRBD1, but this gene call is untestable without DNA. The CDR3 sequence is 16 residues long. Germline CDR1 SGHRS, CDR2 YFSETQ. CDR3 amino acids: CASSQETGGSSYEQYF. Based on the CDR3 plus reference TRBV5-1 and TRBJ2-7, the full variable domain is KAGVTQTPRYLIKTRGQQVTLSCSPISGHRSVSWYQQTPGQGLQFLFEYFSETQRNKGNFPGRFSGRQFSNSRSEMNVSTLELGDSALYLCASSQETGGSSYEQYFGPGTRLTVT.

The V call is TRBV5-1, the J call TRBJ1-2; TCRdb returns TRBD1, unconfirmable since there is no DNA. In germline, CDR1 is SGHRS, CDR2 YFSETQ. CDR3 length: 13 amino acids. CDR3 in amino acids: CASSFSGDLGYTF.

This chain uses TRBV20-1 with TRBJ2-6; TCRdb gives TRBD2 as the D gene, but with no DNA this cannot be confirmed. Per germline, CDR1 DFQATT and CDR2 SNEGSKA (reference sequence). CDR3 size: 17 residues. This CDR3 reads CSARDRDLGFGANVLTF.

The rearrangement joins TRBV19 to TRBJ2-1; TCRdb names TRBD2, which stays unverified in the absence of DNA. CDR1 and CDR2 from the germline V gene are LNHDA and SQIVND (reference sequence). The CDR3 extends over 13 amino acids. This chain's CDR3 is CASSRGFNNEQFF.

The genes are TRBV6-1 and TRBJ2-5; with no DNA, the TCRdb D assignment of TRBD1 cannot be verified. Germline assignment: CDR1 MNHNS and CDR2 SASEGT. CDR3 length: 15 amino acids. The CDR3 loop reads CASSEAWPLQETQYF.

This chain joins TRBV12-3 or TRBV12-4 and TRBJ1-6; TCRdb selects TRBD1, and the lack of DNA leaves this call unchecked. The CDR3 runs to 12 residues. The CDR3 loop is CASRGGVSPLHF.

The rearrangement links TRBV29-1 to TRBJ1-5. Germline V CDR1 and CDR2: SQVTM, ANQGSEA. This CDR3 is built from 13 residues. The CDR3 here is CSVELGDRQPQHF. Variable domain in full (rest from reference TRBV29-1 and TRBJ1-5): SAVISQKPSRDICQRGTSLTIQCQVDSQVTMMFWYRQQPGQSLTLIATANQGSEATYESGFVIDKFPISRPNLTFSTLTVSNMSPEDSSIYLCSVELGDRQPQHFGDGTRLSIL.

V gene TRBV18 combines with J gene TRBJ1-1; no DNA is available, so the TRBD1 call from TCRdb remains unchecked. CDR1 KGHSH and CDR2 LQKENI come from the germline V gene. The CDR3 spans 13 residues. The CDR3 loop reads CATRQGVSTEAFF.

The V gene is TRBV5-1, the J gene TRBJ1-1; TCRdb proposes TRBD1, but this gene call is untestable without DNA. The CDR3 spans 15 residues. Germline V gives CDR1 SGHRS, CDR2 YFSETQ. CDR3: CASSPWGGKNTEAFF.

The chain joins TRBV6-6 to TRBJ2-3. CDR3 length equals 13 residues. In germline, CDR1 is MNHNY, CDR2 SVGAGI (reference sequence). The CDR3 sequence is CASSITFTDTQYF.

The J gene is TRBJ2-1, the V gene TRBV11-2. Germline CDR1 SGHAT, CDR2 FQNNGV. The CDR3 length is 15 residues. The CDR3 region is CASSLGWGRTNEQFF.